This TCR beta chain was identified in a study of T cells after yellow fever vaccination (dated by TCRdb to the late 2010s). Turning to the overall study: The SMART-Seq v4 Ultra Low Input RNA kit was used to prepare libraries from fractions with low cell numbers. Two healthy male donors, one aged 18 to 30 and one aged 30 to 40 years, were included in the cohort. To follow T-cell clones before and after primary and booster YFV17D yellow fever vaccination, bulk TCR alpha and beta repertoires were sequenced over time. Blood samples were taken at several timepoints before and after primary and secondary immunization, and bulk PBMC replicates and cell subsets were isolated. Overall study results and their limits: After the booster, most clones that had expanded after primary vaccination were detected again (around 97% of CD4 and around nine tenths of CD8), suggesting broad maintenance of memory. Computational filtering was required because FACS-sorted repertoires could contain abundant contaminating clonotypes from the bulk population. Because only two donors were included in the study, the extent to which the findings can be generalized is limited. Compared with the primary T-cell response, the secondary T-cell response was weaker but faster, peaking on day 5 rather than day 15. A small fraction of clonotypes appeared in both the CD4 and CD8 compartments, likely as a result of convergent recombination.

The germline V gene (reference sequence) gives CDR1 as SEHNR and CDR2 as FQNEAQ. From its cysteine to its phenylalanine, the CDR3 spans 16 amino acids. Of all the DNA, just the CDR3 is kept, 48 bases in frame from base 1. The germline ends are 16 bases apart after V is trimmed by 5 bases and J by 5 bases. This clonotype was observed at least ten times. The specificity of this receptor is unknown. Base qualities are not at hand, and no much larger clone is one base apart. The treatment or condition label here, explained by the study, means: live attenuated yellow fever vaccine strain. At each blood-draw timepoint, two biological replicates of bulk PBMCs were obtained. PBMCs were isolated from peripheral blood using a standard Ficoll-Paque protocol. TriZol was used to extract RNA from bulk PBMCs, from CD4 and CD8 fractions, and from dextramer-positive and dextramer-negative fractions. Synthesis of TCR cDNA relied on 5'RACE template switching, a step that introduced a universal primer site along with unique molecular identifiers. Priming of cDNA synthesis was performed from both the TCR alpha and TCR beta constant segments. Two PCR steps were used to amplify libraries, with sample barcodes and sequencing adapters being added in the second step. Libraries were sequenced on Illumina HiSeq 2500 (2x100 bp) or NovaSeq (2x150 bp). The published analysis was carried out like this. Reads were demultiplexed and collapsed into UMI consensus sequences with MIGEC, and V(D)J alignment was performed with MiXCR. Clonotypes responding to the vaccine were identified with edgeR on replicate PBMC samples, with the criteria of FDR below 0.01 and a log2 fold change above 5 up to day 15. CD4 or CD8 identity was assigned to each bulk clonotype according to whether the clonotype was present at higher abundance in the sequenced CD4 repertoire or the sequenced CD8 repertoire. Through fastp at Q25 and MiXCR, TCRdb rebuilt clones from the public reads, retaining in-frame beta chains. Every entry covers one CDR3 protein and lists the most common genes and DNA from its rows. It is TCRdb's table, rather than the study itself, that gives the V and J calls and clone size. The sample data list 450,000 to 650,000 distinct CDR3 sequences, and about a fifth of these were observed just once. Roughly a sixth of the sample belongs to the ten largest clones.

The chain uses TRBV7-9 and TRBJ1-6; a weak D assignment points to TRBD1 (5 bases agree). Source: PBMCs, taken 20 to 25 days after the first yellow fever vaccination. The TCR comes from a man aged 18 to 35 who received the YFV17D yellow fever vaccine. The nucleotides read TGTGCCAGCAGCCCCCCTGGAGTGGGACATAATTCACCCCTCCACTTT. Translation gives CASSPPGVGHNSPLHF.